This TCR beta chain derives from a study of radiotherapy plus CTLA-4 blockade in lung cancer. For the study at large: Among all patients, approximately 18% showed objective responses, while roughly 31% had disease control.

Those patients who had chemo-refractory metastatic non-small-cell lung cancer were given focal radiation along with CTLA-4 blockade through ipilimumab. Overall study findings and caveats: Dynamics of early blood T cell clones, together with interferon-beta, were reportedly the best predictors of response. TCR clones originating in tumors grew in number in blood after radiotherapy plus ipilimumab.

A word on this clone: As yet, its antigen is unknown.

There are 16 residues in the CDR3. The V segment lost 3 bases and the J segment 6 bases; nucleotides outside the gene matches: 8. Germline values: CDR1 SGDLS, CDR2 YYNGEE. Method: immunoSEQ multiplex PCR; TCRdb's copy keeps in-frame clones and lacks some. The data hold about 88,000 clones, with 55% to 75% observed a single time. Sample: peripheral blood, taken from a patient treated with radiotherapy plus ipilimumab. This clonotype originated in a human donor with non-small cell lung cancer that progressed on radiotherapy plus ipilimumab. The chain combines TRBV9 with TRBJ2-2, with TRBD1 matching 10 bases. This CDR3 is CASSALGTGDPGELFF. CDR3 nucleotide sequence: TGTGCCAGCAGCGCCCTTGGGACAGGGGATCCCGGGGAGCTGTTTTTT. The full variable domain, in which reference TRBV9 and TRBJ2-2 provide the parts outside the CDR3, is DSGVTQTPKHLITATGQRVTLRCSPRSGDLSVYWYQQSLDQGLQFLIQYYNGEERAKGNILERFSAQQFPDLHSELNLSSLELGDSALYFCASSALGTGDPGELFFGEGSRLTVL.